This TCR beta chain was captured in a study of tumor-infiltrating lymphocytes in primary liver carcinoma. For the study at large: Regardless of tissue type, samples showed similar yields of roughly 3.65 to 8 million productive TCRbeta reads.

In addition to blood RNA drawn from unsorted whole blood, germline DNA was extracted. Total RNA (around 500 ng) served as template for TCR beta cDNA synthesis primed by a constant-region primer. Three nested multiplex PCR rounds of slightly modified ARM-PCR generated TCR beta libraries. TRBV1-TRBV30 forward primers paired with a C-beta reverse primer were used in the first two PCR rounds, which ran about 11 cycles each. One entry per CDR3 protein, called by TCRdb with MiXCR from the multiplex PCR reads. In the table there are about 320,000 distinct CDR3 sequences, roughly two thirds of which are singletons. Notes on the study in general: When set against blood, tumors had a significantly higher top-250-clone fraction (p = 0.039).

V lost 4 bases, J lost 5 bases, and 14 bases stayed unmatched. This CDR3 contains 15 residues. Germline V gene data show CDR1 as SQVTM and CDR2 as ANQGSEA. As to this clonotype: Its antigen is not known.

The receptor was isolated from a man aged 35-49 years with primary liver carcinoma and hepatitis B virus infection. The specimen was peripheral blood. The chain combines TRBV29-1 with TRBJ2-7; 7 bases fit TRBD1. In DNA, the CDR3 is TGCAGCGTTGGAGTTGGGGACAGTTTTATCAACGAGCAGTACTTC. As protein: CSVGVGDSFINEQYF.